This T cell receptor (beta chain) was sequenced for a study of CXCR3-negative and CXCR3-positive naive CD8 T cells. For the study at large: Some 150 million TRB reads were obtained overall (about 1.5 +/- 0.3 million per library). Findings of the study overall: Cryopreserved cells showed partially decreased CXCR3 expression, and most assays used fresh PBMCs. Compared with CXCR3-negative naive cells, CXCR3-positive naive cells showed more hydrophobic TRB CDR3s. Whereas both naive subsets had comparably high diversity, memory CD8+ cells had much lower diversity. Similar TRBV-TRBJ usage was seen in naive cells (both CXCR3-negative and CXCR3-positive), but memory cells differed.

About this clonotype: Its antigen is not known.

Germline V lookup: CDR1 MNHNY, CDR2 SVGAGI (reference sequence). The CDR3 is 17 amino acids. Researchers prepared the TRB cDNA libraries using 5' RACE with UMI labels. TCRdb re-called the 5' RACE reads, yielding one record per CDR3 amino acid sequence without DNA. In all, the sample yields around 63,000 distinct CDR3 sequences. V is TRBV6-6 and J is TRBJ1-2. This clonotype was sampled from a human donor in good health. Some clones in this sample may be carry-over from other donors' samples. Sequencing used naive CXCR3+ CD8+ T cells from blood. Subset specified: CD45RO-CCR7+CD27+CD95- naive CD8+ T cells expressing CXCR3 (TNR3+). CDR3: CASSYSIDDTTNYGYTF.